This T cell receptor beta chain was found in a study of blood T cell repertoires in COVID-19. Study at large: PBMCs, B-cell-depleted T cells, or T cells were the source of the cDNA or gDNA that made up the material.

Repertoires were generated with immunoSEQ multiplex PCR, while TCRdb's copy carries only in-frame clones and drops some. The table shows about 130,000 clones, with approximately 81% occurring only once. The germline V gene has CDR1 MNHNS and CDR2 SASEGT. V was trimmed by 2 bases and J by 0 bases, leaving 14 bases between them. The CDR3 length is 16 residues. The sequence came from a man in his sixties with acute or convalescent COVID-19. The chain combines TRBV6-1 with TRBJ2-7; perhaps TRBD2 as D (5 bases). The material sequenced was peripheral blood. The CDR3 loop is CASSESEGTSSYEQYF. CDR3 sequence (DNA): TGTGCCAGCAGTGAATCCGAGGGAACCAGCTCCTACGAGCAGTACTTC.